This passage covers 19 T cell receptor beta chains from one sample sequenced in a study of blood T cell repertoires in COVID-19. Using immunoSEQ multiplex PCR, the repertoire was profiled, and TCRdb retains in-frame clones only, with some absent. Of just under 60,000 clones in the sample, just over 85% were seen once. The sequenced material came from peripheral blood. Receptor source: a man aged 55 to 70 with acute or convalescent COVID-19.

The genes are TRBV24-1 and TRBJ2-5, with D possibly TRBD1 on 6 matching bases. V shed 4 bases and J shed 4 bases, with 12 bases lying between them. Looked up from germline, CDR1 is KGHDR and CDR2 is SFDVKD. The CDR3 consists of 14 residues. The CDR3 region is CATSDPGQIETQYF. The CDR3 DNA reads TGTGCCACCAGTGACCCTGGACAGATAGAGACCCAGTACTTC.

The V call is TRBV7-3, the J call TRBJ2-1; 7 positions match TRBD1. V shed 5 bases and J 8 bases; nucleotides not matched to a gene: 6. CDR3 length: 13 residues. CDR1 SGHTA and CDR2 FQGTGA come from the germline V gene. CDR3 DNA sequence: TGTGCCAGCAGCCCGACAGGGTACGATGAGCAGTTCTTC. Protein sequence: CASSPTGYDEQFF.

The V and J genes are TRBV6-6 and TRBJ2-7; D is possibly TRBD2 (6 bases). V dropped 1 base and J dropped 3 bases, with 16 bases sitting between them. The CDR3 sequence is 16 residues long. Germline CDR1 MNHNY, CDR2 SVGAGI (reference sequence). CDR3 bases: TGTGCCAGCAGTTACTTCCTCGGCCGGGAGCTCTACGAGCAGTACTTC. Protein sequence: CASSYFLGRELYEQYF.

The chain carries TRBV7-2 and TRBJ2-3; 11 bases agree with TRBD2. The germline CDR1 and CDR2 sequences are SGHTA and FQGNSA. This CDR3 has 15 amino acids. Losses at the gene ends were 5 bases for V and 11 bases for J; bases not matched to a gene: 12. The CDR3 spells CASSPQLAGGSGQYF. The CDR3 region has the DNA TGTGCCAGCAGCCCGCAGCTAGCGGGGGGCTCGGGGCAGTATTTT. Filled out from reference TRBV7-2 and TRBJ2-3, the complete variable domain reads GAGVSQSPSNKVTEKGKDVELRCDPISGHTALYWYRQSLGQGLEFLIYFQGNSAPDKSGLPSDRFSAERTGGSVSTLTIQRTQQEDSAVYLCASSPQLAGGSGQYFGPGTRLTVL.

V is TRBV5-1 and J is TRBJ2-7; D is undetermined. The V gene lost 5 bases and the J gene lost 2 bases, with 14 bases spanning the gap. Germline V gene lookup returns CDR1 SGHRS and CDR2 YFSETQ. This CDR3 spans 14 amino acids. Written as DNA, the CDR3 is TGCGCCAGCAGACAACAGCCGCCAACCTACGAGCAGTACTTC. It translates to CASRQQPPTYEQYF.

V is TRBV29-1 and J is TRBJ1-2; TRBD1 might be the D (6 bases). The CDR3 is 11 amino acids. V lost 7 bases, J lost 4 bases, and 10 bases lay in between. Germline CDR1 and CDR2: SQVTM and ANQGSEA. The CDR3 DNA is TGCAGCGGGGGGGGCTTCTATGGCTACACCTTC. This codes for CSGGGFYGYTF.

This clone was detected once. In nucleotides, the CDR3 is TGTGCCACCAGCGAGGGGACGAGGACAGGGGGGACTGAAGCTTTCTTT. Protein product: CATSEGTRTGGTEAFF. This chain links TRBV15 with TRBJ1-1; 10 bases agree with TRBD1. This CDR3 comprises 16 residues. J was trimmed by 5 bases and V by 5 bases; bases with no gene match: 11. The germline gives CDR1 LNHNV, CDR2 YYDKDF (reference sequence).

V usage is TRBV7-3 and J usage is TRBJ2-6; 10 nucleotides agree with TRBD1. Losses at the gene ends were 5 bases for V and 4 bases for J; bases not matched to a gene: 14. This CDR3 comprises 19 residues. The V gene's germline CDR1 is SGHTA and CDR2 FQGTGA. The CDR3 protein is CASSPRSGTGVVGANVLTF. Written as DNA, the CDR3 is TGTGCCAGCAGCCCAAGGTCCGGGACAGGGGTTGTGGGGGCCAACGTCCTGACTTTC.

The rearrangement links TRBV9 to TRBJ2-3; a possible D gene is TRBD2 (5 bases). With 3 bases removed from V and 8 bases from J, the gap between germline ends came to 10 bases. Germline CDR1 SGDLS, CDR2 YYNGEE. This CDR3 has 12 amino acids. CDR3 DNA: TGTGCCAGCAGCGCCCCTCGGGGTACGCAGTATTTT. Translated: CASSAPRGTQYF. The variable domain in full, with the rest retrieved from reference TRBV9 and TRBJ2-3, is DSGVTQTPKHLITATGQRVTLRCSPRSGDLSVYWYQQSLDQGLQFLIQYYNGEERAKGNILERFSAQQFPDLHSELNLSSLELGDSALYFCASSAPRGTQYFGPGTRLTVL.

The chain recombines TRBV11-3 with TRBJ1-2; D is perhaps TRBD1 (6 bases). The CDR3 length is 14 residues. Trimming left V 6 bases short and J 5 bases short, with 16 bases between. Looked up from germline, CDR1 is SGHNT and CDR2 is YENEEA. The CDR3 DNA is TGTGCCAGCAGACAAAACAGGGTTGCTTATGGCTACACCTTC. Protein sequence: CASRQNRVAYGYTF.

The chain links TRBV5-8 to TRBJ1-2; unclear D gene. Germline assignment: CDR1 SGHTS and CDR2 YDEGEE. The ends were cut back, 1 base at V and 4 bases at J, with 5 bases in the middle. The CDR3 is 12 amino acids. Written as DNA, the CDR3 is TGTGCCAGCAGCTTGTTGAGCTATGGCTACACCTTC. The encoded protein is CASSLLSYGYTF.

This rearrangement joins TRBV27 to TRBJ1-2; 8 bases map to TRBD1. V trimming: 6 bases; J trimming: 3 bases; junction bases outside the gene matches: 0. Germline CDR1 reads MNHEY; CDR2 reads SMNVEV (reference sequence). The CDR3 has 12 amino acids. CDR3 coding DNA: TGTGCCAGCAGGACAGGGGACTATGGCTACACCTTC. Its protein is CASRTGDYGYTF.

The chain has TRBV27 and TRBJ1-6; TRBD1 matches 8 bases. V trimming: 6 bases; J trimming: 8 bases; junction bases outside the gene matches: 12. The germline V gene encodes CDR1 MNHEY and CDR2 SMNVEV (reference sequence). The CDR3 totals 16 residues. The DNA of the CDR3 is TGTGCCAGCAGCCCATCGACAGGGGAAATTTATTCACCCCTCCACTTT. It codes for CASSPSTGEIYSPLHF.

The J gene is TRBJ2-7, the V gene TRBV10-3, with D unclear. From germline, CDR1 is ENHRY and CDR2 SYGVKD. The CDR3 is 14 residues long. Trimming cost V 0 bases and J 2 bases, with 8 bases left between them. The CDR3 DNA is TGTGCCATCAGTGAGTCTTCCAGGACCTACGAGCAGTACTTC. Translation gives CAISESSRTYEQYF.

The chain carries TRBV6-1 and TRBJ1-5, with D perhaps matching TRBD1 (6 bases). Trimming took off 4 bases at V and 7 bases at J, with 20 bases between the two ends. The germline V gene has CDR1 MNHNS and CDR2 SASEGT. The CDR3 spans 16 residues. The CDR3 region is CASSGRTGTRGQPQHF. DNA for the CDR3: TGTGCCAGCAGTGGACGGACCGGGACACGTGGCCAGCCCCAGCATTTT.

V gene TRBV2 combines with J gene TRBJ1-3; D remains ambiguous. The germline V gene has CDR1 SNHLY and CDR2 FYNNEI. This CDR3 region has 12 residues. V lost 4 bases and J 8 bases, leaving 9 bases between the germline ends. DNA for the CDR3: TGTGCCAGCAGTGGGGAGAGTGACACCATATATTTT. Amino acids: CASSGESDTIYF.

The V call is TRBV27, the J call TRBJ2-3, with D maybe TRBD2 (6 bases). This CDR3 spans 16 amino acids. V dropped 4 bases and J dropped 6 bases, with 20 bases sitting between them. In germline, CDR1 is MNHEY, CDR2 SMNVEV (reference sequence). The CDR3 coding sequence is TGTGCCAGCAGTTGGGGGGTTCAGGGATCTGGGGATACGCAGTATTTT. This codes for CASSWGVQGSGDTQYF.

The chain has TRBV18 and TRBJ1-3; D might be TRBD1 (5 bases). V dropped 3 bases and J dropped 3 bases, with 12 bases sitting between them. CDR1 is KGHSH and CDR2 is LQKENI in the germline V gene. There are 15 residues in the CDR3. CDR3 sequence (DNA): TGTGCCAGCTCACCGCCGGAAGGGGTTGGAAACACCATATATTTT. Translation: CASSPPEGVGNTIYF.

This clone was found once. J is TRBJ2-7 and V is TRBV18; 8 nucleotides align to TRBD2. The CDR3 totals 15 residues. CDR1 KGHSH and CDR2 LQKENI come from the germline V gene. V lost 4 bases and J lost 2; bases outside the gene matches: 7. The CDR3 bases are TGTGCCAGCTCACGGACTAGCATCGACCCCTACGAGCAGTACTTC. Translated, it gives CASSRTSIDPYEQYF.